The 9 T cell receptor beta chains given below trace back to one sample, sequenced in a study of T cell repertoires in cytomegalovirus infection. TCRdb recomputed calls from the reads with MiXCR, one row per CDR3 protein. The data hold around 630,000 distinct CDR3 sequences, with approximately 25% observed a single time. Sequencing used CD8+ T cells from PBMCs. Receptor source: a human donor in good health (CMV status not recorded). Some clones in this sample may be carry-over from other donors' samples.

The chain links TRBV28 to TRBJ2-5; 10 bases fit TRBD1. CDR1 MDHEN and CDR2 SYDVKM come from the germline V gene. V was pared by 10 bases and J by 5 bases, with 13 bases of the junction left unmatched. The CDR3 length is 15 residues. The DNA for the CDR3 is TGTGCCATTGCCCCGGGGACAGGGGCGGGGGAGACCCAGTACTTC. Its translation is CAIAPGTGAGETQYF. Drawing the rest from reference TRBV28 and TRBJ2-5, the complete variable domain is DVKVTQSSRYLVKRTGEKVFLECVQDMDHENMFWYRQDPGLGLRLIYFSYDVKMKEKGDIPEGYSVSREKKERFSLILESASTNQTSMYLCAIAPGTGAGETQYFGPGTRLLVL.

This chain connects TRBV14 to TRBJ1-6; D remains unclear. CDR3 length: 15 residues. Trimming removed 0 bases at V and 7 bases at J, with 10 bases between. Germline assignment: CDR1 SGHDN and CDR2 FVKESK. Here the CDR3 reads CASSQDWRMNSPLHF. CDR3 bases: TGTGCCAGCAGCCAAGACTGGCGGATGAATTCACCCCTCCACTTT.

A note on this clonotype: A much larger clone sits a single nucleotide away, making a read error possible. The chain couples TRBV7-8 to TRBJ1-3, with D perhaps TRBD1 (6 bases). The CDR3 totals 14 residues. In germline, CDR1 is SGHVS, CDR2 FQNEAQ. The V end lost 5 bases, the J end lost 2 bases, and 10 bases lay between the germline ends. The CDR3 DNA reads TGTGCCAGCAGCCAGAGGGGGACTGGAAACACCATATATTTT. It codes for CASSQRGTGNTIYF.

The V gene is TRBV29-1, the J gene TRBJ2-1; D assignment may be TRBD1 or TRBD2 (6 bases each). Trimming cost V 6 bases and J 6 bases, with 18 bases left between them. Germline CDR1 is SQVTM and CDR2 is ANQGSEA. The CDR3 is 14 amino acids. The CDR3 loop reads CSVPVGGLGNEQFF. CDR3 nucleotides: TGCAGCGTCCCAGTAGGGGGGCTGGGCAATGAGCAGTTCTTC.

V and J are TRBV10-3 and TRBJ2-7; maybe TRBD2 (8 bases). CDR1 and CDR2 (germline): ENHRY, SYGVKD. V lost 6 bases, J lost 5 bases, and 20 bases lay in between. This CDR3 region has 15 residues. CDR3: CAIRDVAGTVDEQYF. In DNA form, the CDR3 reads TGTGCCATCAGGGATGTAGCGGGGACAGTCGACGAGCAGTACTTC.

This chain links TRBV12-3 or TRBV12-4 with TRBJ2-2; D gene ambiguous. The CDR3 loop spans 16 amino acids. V was clipped by 2 bases and J by 6 bases, with 16 bases between them. The CDR3 DNA is TGTGCCAGCAGTTTAAGGGTGCCAGAGACACCCGGGGAGCTGTTTTTT. This codes for CASSLRVPETPGELFF.

The table lists this clonotype with a few counts. Relative to the germline gene, one junction end is altered; a read error may explain this. The rearrangement uses TRBV20-1 and TRBJ1-5, with 10 bases lining up with TRBD1. The CDR3 runs 15 residues. Germline-derived CDR1 and CDR2 are DFQATT and SNEGSKA (reference sequence). The CDR3 loop reads CSAGDRGLPNQPQHF. The DNA for the CDR3 is TGCAGTGCTGGAGACAGGGGGCTTCCCAATCAGCCCCAGCATTTT.

This clonotype was recorded many times. The V gene is TRBV6-5, the J gene TRBJ1-1; maybe TRBD1 (5 bases). The CDR3 length is 15 residues. Looked up from germline, CDR1 is MNHEY and CDR2 is SVGAGI. Trimming took off 2 bases at V and 0 bases at J, with 10 bases between the two ends. The CDR3 bases are TGTGCCAGCAGTTACCTCGGGGGGATGAACACTGAAGCTTTCTTT. This sequence encodes CASSYLGGMNTEAFF.

This clonotype occurred a few times. This sequence joins TRBV6-5 and TRBJ2-3, with 8 nucleotides matching TRBD2. The germline CDR1 and CDR2 sequences are MNHEY and SVGAGI. V shed 5 bases and J 6 bases; nucleotides not matched to a gene: 10. The CDR3 consists of 15 residues. CDR3 nucleotides: TGTGCCAGCAGTCCCACGAGCGGGGGTAGGGATACGCAGTATTTT. Translation gives CASSPTSGGRDTQYF.